A single sample is the source of the 22 T cell receptor beta chains below, sequenced in a study of beta chain features in type 1 diabetes. The whole isolated RNA underwent reverse transcription, so sequencing captured expressed TCRB transcripts. Libraries were prepared by immunoSEQ multiplex PCR; TCRdb keeps only in-frame clonotypes and omits some of them. The sample yields about 900,000 clones, about a sixth seen once. Sequencing was performed on naive CD4+ T cells from blood. These TCRs come from a woman under 30 in good health.

This clone came up a few times. This chain links TRBV29-1 with TRBJ1-1; D perhaps matches TRBD1 (5 bases). Germline V gene data show CDR1 as SQVTM and CDR2 as ANQGSEA. Trimming took 7 bases from V and 0 from J, leaving 12 bases between them. CDR3 length: 13 residues. The CDR3 nucleotides are TGCAGCGCACACCGGGGGATGAACACTGAAGCTTTCTTT. Translated, it gives CSAHRGMNTEAFF.

The rearrangement joins TRBV11-1 to TRBJ2-7; either TRBD1 or TRBD2 may fit D (5 bases each). The CDR3 covers 15 residues. With 5 bases removed from V and 3 bases from J, the gap between germline ends came to 17 bases. CDR1 is SGHAT and CDR2 is FQDESV in the germline V gene (reference sequence). The DNA for the CDR3 is TGTGCCAGCAGCCCTGGCGGGTCCCAGGGCTACGAGCAGTACTTC. It is translated as CASSPGGSQGYEQYF.

The rearrangement joins TRBV11-2 to TRBJ2-5; 8 nucleotides line up with TRBD2. Germline V CDR1 and CDR2: SGHAT, FQNNGV. The CDR3 totals 19 residues. Losses at the gene ends were 4 bases for V and 2 bases for J; bases not matched to a gene: 18. Here the CDR3 reads CASSSLLGGPSGSQETQYF. CDR3 DNA sequence: TGTGCCAGCAGCTCCCTCCTGGGGGGGCCTAGCGGGTCACAAGAGACCCAGTACTTC.

The chain has TRBV15 and TRBJ1-2, with a tentative D call TRBD1 (5 bases). Trimming pared 3 bases from V and 4 bases from J, leaving 9 bases between. Looked up from germline, CDR1 is LNHNV and CDR2 is YYDKDF (reference sequence). CDR3 length: 13 residues. In DNA, the CDR3 is TGTGCCACCAGCAGCAGACAGCTCTATGGCTACACCTTC. It translates to CATSSRQLYGYTF.

J is TRBJ2-5 and V is TRBV6-5; D is undetermined. Trimming pared 0 bases from V and 6 bases from J, leaving 2 bases between. The germline CDR1 and CDR2 sequences are MNHEY and SVGAGI. This CDR3 comprises 11 residues. The chain's CDR3 is CASSYSKTQYF. CDR3 in DNA: TGTGCCAGCAGTTACTCGAAGACCCAGTACTTC.

The gene calls are TRBV5-1 and TRBJ2-7; 8 bases match TRBD2. The CDR3 length is 14 residues. After removal of 0 bases from V and 5 bases from J, the junction contained 4 bases not matched to a gene. Germline CDR1 and CDR2: SGHRS and YFSETQ. CDR3 residues: CASSLALAGNEQYF. The CDR3 region has the DNA TGCGCCAGCAGCTTGGCCCTAGCGGGCAACGAGCAGTACTTC.

V gene TRBV5-1 combines with J gene TRBJ2-1; D is perhaps TRBD1 (6 bases). Trimming took 4 bases from V and 0 from J, leaving 11 bases between them. This CDR3 spans 15 amino acids. Germline values: CDR1 SGHRS, CDR2 YFSETQ. The CDR3 reads CASSKGVSSYNEQFF. For the CDR3, the DNA is TGCGCCAGCAGCAAGGGGGTTAGCTCCTACAATGAGCAGTTCTTC.

The sample holds a few counts of this clone. The chain carries TRBV7-2 and TRBJ2-3; TRBD2 matches at 11 bases. The germline V gene encodes CDR1 SGHTA and CDR2 FQGNSA. Trimming took 5 bases from V and 4 from J; bases not matched to a gene: 5. This CDR3 is built from 15 residues. Here the CDR3 DNA reads TGTGCCAGCAGCCGTGGACTAGCGGGTTCAGATACGCAGTATTTT. Protein sequence: CASSRGLAGSDTQYF.

This chain connects TRBV25-1 to TRBJ2-5, with D unresolved. CDR3 size: 15 residues. Germline V gene lookup returns CDR1 MGHDK and CDR2 SYGVNS. The ends were cut back, 3 bases at V and 5 bases at J, with 16 bases in the middle. The CDR3 loop reads CASSEPLGFGETQYF. The DNA for the CDR3 is TGTGCCAGCAGTGAGCCTCTGGGGTTCGGGGAGACCCAGTACTTC. Drawing the rest from reference TRBV25-1 and TRBJ2-5, the complete variable domain is EADIYQTPRYLVIGTGKKITLECSQTMGHDKMYWYQQDPGMELHLIHYSYGVNSTEKGDLSSESTVSRIRTEHFPLTLESARPSHTSQYLCASSEPLGFGETQYFGPGTRLLVL.

This clone was observed a single time. This rearrangement joins TRBV15 to TRBJ2-7; weak D call: TRBD2 (5 bases). Trimming pared 4 bases from V and 1 base from J, leaving 11 bases between. The CDR3 is made up of 14 amino acids. Germline lookup yields CDR1 LNHNV and CDR2 YYDKDF (reference sequence). CDR3 in DNA: TGTGCCACCAGCACGCACGGGGATTCCTACGAGCAGTACTTC. The encoded protein is CATSTHGDSYEQYF. The complete variable domain, with remaining parts taken from reference TRBV15 and TRBJ2-7, reads DAMVIQNPRYQVTQFGKPVTLSCSQTLNHNVMYWYQQKSSQAPKLLFHYYDKDFNNEADTPDNFQSRRPNTSFCFLDIRSPGLGDTAMYLCATSTHGDSYEQYFGPGTRLTVT.

This clone was seen a handful of times. The genes are TRBV7-2 and TRBJ1-2; D not certain. The CDR3 has 13 residues. Germline loops: CDR1 SGHTA, CDR2 FQGNSA. Trimming pared 2 bases from V and 8 bases from J, leaving 12 bases between. CDR3 nucleotides: TGTGCCAGCAGCTTATGGGCTGGCGAGGGCTACACCTTC. Its protein product is CASSLWAGEGYTF.

The gene calls are TRBV28 and TRBJ2-1, with D possibly matching TRBD2 (5 bases). The CDR3 contains 17 residues. Germline assignment: CDR1 MDHEN and CDR2 SYDVKM. The V end was cut by 3 bases, the J end by 8 bases, with 23 bases between. Here the CDR3 DNA reads TGTGCCAGCAGTTTCACCCTGGCTAGCTCTCGGGCATATGAGCAGTTCTTC. It codes for CASSFTLASSRAYEQFF.

The genes are TRBV14 and TRBJ2-7; TRBD2 is a possible D gene (6 bases). Trimming took off 3 bases at V and 6 bases at J, with 15 bases between the two ends. CDR1 and CDR2 (germline): SGHDN, FVKESK. This CDR3 has 14 residues. CDR3 DNA sequence: TGTGCCAGCAGCCATTACGGAGGGTTGGGCGAGCAGTACTTC. The encoded protein is CASSHYGGLGEQYF.

This clone was counted between two and nine times. V and J are TRBV29-1 and TRBJ2-3, with 13 bases identical to TRBD2. The germline V gene encodes CDR1 SQVTM and CDR2 ANQGSEA. This CDR3 spans 15 amino acids. Trimming removed 3 bases from V and 4 bases from J; junction bases left unmatched: 4. The CDR3 is CSVEWTSGRADTQYF. CDR3 DNA: TGCAGCGTTGAGTGGACTAGCGGGAGAGCAGATACGCAGTATTTT.

This clone was detected only a few times. The chain is built from TRBV29-1 and TRBJ1-2; D perhaps matches TRBD1 (5 bases). In germline, CDR1 is SQVTM, CDR2 ANQGSEA. The CDR3 runs to 12 residues. V was trimmed by 4 bases and J by 3 bases, leaving 9 bases between them. CDR3 sequence: CSVVSRDYGYTF. For the CDR3, the DNA is TGCAGCGTTGTCTCCAGGGACTATGGCTACACCTTC.

Worth noting for this clone: This sample includes further DNA sequences coding for the same CDR3. CDR3 region: CASSSGQPNTGELFF. For the CDR3, the DNA is TGCGCCAGCAGCTCCGGACAGCCGAACACCGGGGAGCTGTTTTTT. The chain carries TRBV5-1 and TRBJ2-2, with a tentative D call TRBD1 (6 bases). CDR3 size: 15 residues. V gave up 3 bases and J gave up 0 bases, with 9 bases separating them. Germline V lookup: CDR1 SGHRS, CDR2 YFSETQ.

The rearrangement uses TRBV15 and TRBJ2-7; 7 bases match TRBD1. V lost 1 base, J lost 2 bases, and 5 bases stayed unmatched. This CDR3 is 15 amino acids long. Germline V gene sequence: CDR1 LNHNV, CDR2 YYDKDF (reference sequence). CDR3 DNA: TGTGCCACCAGCAGAGCGAGACAGGGCGCCTACGAGCAGTACTTC. Translating it yields CATSRARQGAYEQYF.

The gene calls are TRBV10-2 and TRBJ2-7; 11 nucleotides match TRBD2. The CDR3 sequence is 17 residues long. The V segment lost 4 bases and the J segment 3 bases; nucleotides outside the gene matches: 11. From germline, CDR1 is WSHSY and CDR2 SAAADI. CDR3 DNA: TGCGCCAGCAGTGGACGAACTAGCGGGAGCTCCCACTACGAGCAGTACTTC. It specifies CASSGRTSGSSHYEQYF.

The chain carries TRBV27 and TRBJ1-2; D remains ambiguous. Trimming removed 5 bases from V and 6 bases from J, with 16 bases in between. Looked up from germline, CDR1 is MNHEY and CDR2 is SMNVEV (reference sequence). There are 14 residues in the CDR3. CDR3 amino acids: CASSQNVLRDGYTF. The CDR3 coding sequence is TGTGCCAGCAGTCAAAACGTCCTTCGGGATGGCTACACCTTC.

This clone was seen more than once but under ten times. The CDR3 region is CASQHQGLNTEAFF. For the CDR3, the DNA is TGTGCCAGTCAACATCAAGGGCTGAACACTGAAGCTTTCTTT. The V call is TRBV6-1, the J call TRBJ1-1; D ambiguous. Trimming stripped 9 bases from V and 0 bases from J, with 14 bases between. The V gene's germline CDR1 is MNHNS and CDR2 SASEGT. This CDR3 has 14 amino acids.

The chain links TRBV6-6 to TRBJ2-3; no clear D gene. The CDR3 runs 14 residues. Germline CDR1 MNHNY, CDR2 SVGAGI (reference sequence). V lost 6 bases and J lost 3, with 13 bases in between. The CDR3 is CASSHPAITDTQYF. CDR3 sequence (DNA): TGTGCCAGCAGCCACCCAGCCATAACAGATACGCAGTATTTT.

The rearrangement uses TRBV11-2 and TRBJ1-1, with D hard to call. The V and J ends lost 0 bases and 7 bases respectively, with 9 bases between them. CDR3 length equals 13 residues. In germline, CDR1 is SGHAT, CDR2 FQNNGV. The DNA for the CDR3 is TGTGCCAGCAGCTTAGAGCCCCGGAGTGAAGCTTTCTTT. It specifies CASSLEPRSEAFF.